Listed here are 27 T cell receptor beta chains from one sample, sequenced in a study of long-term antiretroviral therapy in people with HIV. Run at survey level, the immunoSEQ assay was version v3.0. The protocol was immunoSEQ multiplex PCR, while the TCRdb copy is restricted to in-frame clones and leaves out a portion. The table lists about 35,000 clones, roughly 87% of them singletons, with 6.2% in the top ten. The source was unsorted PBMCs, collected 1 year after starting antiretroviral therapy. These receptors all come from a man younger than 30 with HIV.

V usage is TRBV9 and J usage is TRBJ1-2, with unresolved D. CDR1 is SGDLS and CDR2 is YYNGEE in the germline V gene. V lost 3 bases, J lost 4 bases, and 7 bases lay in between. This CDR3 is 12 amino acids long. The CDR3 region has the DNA TGTGCCAGCAGCGCGGACCTCTATGGCTACACCTTC. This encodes CASSADLYGYTF. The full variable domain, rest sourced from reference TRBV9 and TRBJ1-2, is DSGVTQTPKHLITATGQRVTLRCSPRSGDLSVYWYQQSLDQGLQFLIQYYNGEERAKGNILERFSAQQFPDLHSELNLSSLELGDSALYFCASSADLYGYTFGSGTRLTVV.

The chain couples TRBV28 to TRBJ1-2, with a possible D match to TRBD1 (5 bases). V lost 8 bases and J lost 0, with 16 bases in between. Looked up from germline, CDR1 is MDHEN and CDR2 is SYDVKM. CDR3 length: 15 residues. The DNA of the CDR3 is TGTGCCAGCTCGGCCAGGGACCTACCTAACTATGGCTACACCTTC. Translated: CASSARDLPNYGYTF.

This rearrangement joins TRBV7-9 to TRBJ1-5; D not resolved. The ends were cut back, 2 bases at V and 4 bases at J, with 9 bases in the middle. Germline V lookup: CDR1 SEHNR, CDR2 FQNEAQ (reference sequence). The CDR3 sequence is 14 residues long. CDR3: CASSLSGENQPQHF. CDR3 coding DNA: TGTGCCAGCAGCTTATCCGGGGAAAATCAGCCCCAGCATTTT.

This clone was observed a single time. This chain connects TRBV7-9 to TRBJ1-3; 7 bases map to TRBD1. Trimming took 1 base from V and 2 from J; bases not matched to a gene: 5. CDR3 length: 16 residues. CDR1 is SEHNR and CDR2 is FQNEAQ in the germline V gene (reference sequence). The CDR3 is CASSLVKGAPGNTIYF. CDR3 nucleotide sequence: TGTGCCAGCAGCTTAGTGAAGGGGGCTCCTGGAAACACCATATATTTT.

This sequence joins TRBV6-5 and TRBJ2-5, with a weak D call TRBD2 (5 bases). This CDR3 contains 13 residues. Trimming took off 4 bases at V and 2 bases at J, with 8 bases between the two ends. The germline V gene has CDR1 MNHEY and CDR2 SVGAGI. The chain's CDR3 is CASSWTVQETQYF. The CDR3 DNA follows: TGTGCCAGCAGTTGGACTGTGCAAGAGACCCAGTACTTC.

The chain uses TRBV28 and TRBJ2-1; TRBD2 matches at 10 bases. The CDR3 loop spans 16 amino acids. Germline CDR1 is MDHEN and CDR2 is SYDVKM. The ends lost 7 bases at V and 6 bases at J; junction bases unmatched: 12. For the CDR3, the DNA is TGTGCCAGCAACCAGGGCCTGACTAGCGGGTCCAATGAGCAGTTCTTC. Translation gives CASNQGLTSGSNEQFF.

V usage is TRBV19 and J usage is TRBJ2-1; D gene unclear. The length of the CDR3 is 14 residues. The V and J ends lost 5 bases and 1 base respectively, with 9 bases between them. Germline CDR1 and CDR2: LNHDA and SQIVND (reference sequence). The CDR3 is CASSLTVSYNEQFF. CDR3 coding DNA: TGTGCCAGTAGTCTGACGGTTTCCTACAATGAGCAGTTCTTC.

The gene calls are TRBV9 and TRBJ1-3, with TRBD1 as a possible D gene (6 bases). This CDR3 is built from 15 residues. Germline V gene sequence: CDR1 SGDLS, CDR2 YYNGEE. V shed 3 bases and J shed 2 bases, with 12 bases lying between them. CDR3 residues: CASSAPTGPGNTIYF. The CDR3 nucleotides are TGTGCCAGCAGCGCCCCTACAGGGCCTGGAAACACCATATATTTT.

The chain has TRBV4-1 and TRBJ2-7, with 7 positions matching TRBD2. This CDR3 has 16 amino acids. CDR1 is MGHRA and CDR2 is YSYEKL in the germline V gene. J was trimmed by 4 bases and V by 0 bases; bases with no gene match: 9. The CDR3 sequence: CASSQDREAGYYEQYF. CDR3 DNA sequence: TGCGCCAGCAGCCAAGATCGGGAGGCTGGCTATTACGAGCAGTACTTC.

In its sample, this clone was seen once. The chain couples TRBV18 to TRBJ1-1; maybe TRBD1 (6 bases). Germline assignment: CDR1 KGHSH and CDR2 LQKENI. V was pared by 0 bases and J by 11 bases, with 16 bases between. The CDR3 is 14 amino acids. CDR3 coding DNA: TGTGCCAGCTCACCACCGAATAGGGGGGATTGGGCTTTCTTT. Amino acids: CASSPPNRGDWAFF.

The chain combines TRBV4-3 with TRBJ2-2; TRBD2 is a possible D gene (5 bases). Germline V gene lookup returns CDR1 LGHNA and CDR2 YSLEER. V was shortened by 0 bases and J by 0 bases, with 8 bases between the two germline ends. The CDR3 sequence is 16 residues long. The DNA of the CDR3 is TGCGCCAGCAGCCAAGATACGACTACGAACACCGGGGAGCTGTTTTTT. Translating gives CASSQDTTTNTGELFF.

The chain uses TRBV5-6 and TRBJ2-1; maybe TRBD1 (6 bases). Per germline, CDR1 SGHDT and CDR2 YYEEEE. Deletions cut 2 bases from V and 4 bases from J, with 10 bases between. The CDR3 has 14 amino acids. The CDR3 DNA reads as TGTGCCAGCAGCTTCAACAGGGATTACAATGAGCAGTTCTTC. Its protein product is CASSFNRDYNEQFF.

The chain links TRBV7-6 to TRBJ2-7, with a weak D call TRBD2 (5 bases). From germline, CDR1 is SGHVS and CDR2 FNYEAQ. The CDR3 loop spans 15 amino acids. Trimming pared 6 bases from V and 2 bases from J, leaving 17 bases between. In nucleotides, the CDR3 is TGTGCCAGCAGACTTAGGTCGGACTCGACCTACGAGCAGTACTTC. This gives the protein CASRLRSDSTYEQYF.

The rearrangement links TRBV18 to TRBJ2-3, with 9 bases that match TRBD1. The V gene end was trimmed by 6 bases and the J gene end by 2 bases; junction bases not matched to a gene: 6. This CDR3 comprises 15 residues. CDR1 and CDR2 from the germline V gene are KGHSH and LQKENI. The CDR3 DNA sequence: TGTGCCAGCTCCCCCGGGACAGGGTTCACAGATACGCAGTATTTT. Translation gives CASSPGTGFTDTQYF.

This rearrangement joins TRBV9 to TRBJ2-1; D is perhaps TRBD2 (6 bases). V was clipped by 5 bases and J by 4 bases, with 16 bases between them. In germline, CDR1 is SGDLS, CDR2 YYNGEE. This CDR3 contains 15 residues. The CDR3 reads CASSLSWGGYNEQFF. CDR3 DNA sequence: TGTGCCAGCAGTCTAAGCTGGGGAGGATACAATGAGCAGTTCTTC.

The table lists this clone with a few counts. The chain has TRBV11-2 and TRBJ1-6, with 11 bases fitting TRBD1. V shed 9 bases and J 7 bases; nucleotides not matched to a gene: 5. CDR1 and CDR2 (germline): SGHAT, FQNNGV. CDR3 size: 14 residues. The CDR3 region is CASTRDRGNSPLHF. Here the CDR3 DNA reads TGTGCCAGTACTCGGGACAGGGGGAATTCACCCCTCCACTTT.

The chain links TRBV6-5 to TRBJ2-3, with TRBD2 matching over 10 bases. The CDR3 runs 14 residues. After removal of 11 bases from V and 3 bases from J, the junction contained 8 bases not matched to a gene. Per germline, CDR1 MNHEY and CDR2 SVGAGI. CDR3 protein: CACSSGRETDTQYF. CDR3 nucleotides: TGTGCCTGCTCTAGCGGGAGAGAGACAGATACGCAGTATTTT.

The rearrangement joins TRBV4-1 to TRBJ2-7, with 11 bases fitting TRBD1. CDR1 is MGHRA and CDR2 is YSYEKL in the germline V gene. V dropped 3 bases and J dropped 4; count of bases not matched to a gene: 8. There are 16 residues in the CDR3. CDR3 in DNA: TGCGCCAGCAGCCATCGTTCCGGGACAGGGGGGTACGAGCAGTACTTC. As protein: CASSHRSGTGGYEQYF.

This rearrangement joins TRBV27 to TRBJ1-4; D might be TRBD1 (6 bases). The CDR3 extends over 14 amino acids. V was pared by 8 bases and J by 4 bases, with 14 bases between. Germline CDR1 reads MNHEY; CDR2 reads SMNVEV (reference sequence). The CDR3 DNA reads TGTGCCAGCGCGTCCCAGGGGTATAATGAAAAACTGTTTTTT. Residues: CASASQGYNEKLFF.

DNA for the CDR3: TGTGCCAGCAGCTTAAACAAGGGACAGAGGGACTATGGCTACACCTTC. It is translated as CASSLNKGQRDYGYTF. V and J are TRBV7-9 and TRBJ1-2; the match to TRBD1 covers 7 bases. V gave up 2 bases and J gave up 3 bases; unmatched junction bases: 9. The CDR3 totals 16 residues. Germline V lookup: CDR1 SEHNR, CDR2 FQNEAQ (reference sequence).

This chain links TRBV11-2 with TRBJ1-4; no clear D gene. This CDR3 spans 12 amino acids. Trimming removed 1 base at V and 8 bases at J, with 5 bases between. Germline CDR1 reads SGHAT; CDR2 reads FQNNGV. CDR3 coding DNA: TGTGCCAGCAGCTTAGTGAAGGAAAAACTGTTTTTT. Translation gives CASSLVKEKLFF.

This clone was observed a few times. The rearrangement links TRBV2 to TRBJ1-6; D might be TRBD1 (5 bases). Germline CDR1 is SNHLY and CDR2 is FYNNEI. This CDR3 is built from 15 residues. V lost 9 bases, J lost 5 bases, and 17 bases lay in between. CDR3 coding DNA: TGTGCCAGAGATACCGAGGCAGGGAATAATTCACCCCTCCACTTT. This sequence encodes CARDTEAGNNSPLHF.

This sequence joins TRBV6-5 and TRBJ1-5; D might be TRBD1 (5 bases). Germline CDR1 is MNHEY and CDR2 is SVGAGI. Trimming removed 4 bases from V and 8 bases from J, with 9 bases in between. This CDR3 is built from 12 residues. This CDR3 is CASSSDRKPQHF. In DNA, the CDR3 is TGTGCCAGCAGTTCCGACAGAAAGCCCCAGCATTTT.

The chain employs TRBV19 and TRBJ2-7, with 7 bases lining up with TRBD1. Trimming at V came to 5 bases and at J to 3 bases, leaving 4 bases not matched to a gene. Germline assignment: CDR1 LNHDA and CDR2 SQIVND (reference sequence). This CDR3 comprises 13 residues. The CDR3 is CASSPTGDYEQYF. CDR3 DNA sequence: TGTGCCAGTAGTCCAACAGGGGACTACGAGCAGTACTTC.

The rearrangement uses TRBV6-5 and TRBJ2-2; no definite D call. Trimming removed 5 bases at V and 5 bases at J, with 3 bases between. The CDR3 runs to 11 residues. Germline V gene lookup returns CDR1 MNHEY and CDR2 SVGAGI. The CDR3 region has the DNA TGTGCCAGCAGTACTACCGGGGAGCTGTTTTTT. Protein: CASSTTGELFF.

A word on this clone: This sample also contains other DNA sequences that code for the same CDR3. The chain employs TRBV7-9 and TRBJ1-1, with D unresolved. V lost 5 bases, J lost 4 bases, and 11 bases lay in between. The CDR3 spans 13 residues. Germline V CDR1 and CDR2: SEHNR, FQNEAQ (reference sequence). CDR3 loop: CASSPSTSTEAFF. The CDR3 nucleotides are TGTGCCAGCAGCCCCTCGACCAGCACTGAAGCTTTCTTT.

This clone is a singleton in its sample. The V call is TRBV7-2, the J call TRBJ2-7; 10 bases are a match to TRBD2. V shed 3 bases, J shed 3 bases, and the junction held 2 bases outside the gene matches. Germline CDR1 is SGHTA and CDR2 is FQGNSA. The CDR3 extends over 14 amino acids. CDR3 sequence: CASSLPSGSYEQYF. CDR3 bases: TGTGCCAGCAGCTTGCCTAGCGGGAGCTACGAGCAGTACTTC. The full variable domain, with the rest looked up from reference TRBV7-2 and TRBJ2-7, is GAGVSQSPSNKVTEKGKDVELRCDPISGHTALYWYRQSLGQGLEFLIYFQGNSAPDKSGLPSDRFSAERTGGSVSTLTIQRTQQEDSAVYLCASSLPSGSYEQYFGPGTRLTVT.